These 30 T cell receptor beta chains were sequenced from one sample in a study of blood T cell repertoires in COVID-19. Libraries were prepared by immunoSEQ multiplex PCR; TCRdb keeps only in-frame clonotypes and omits some of them. The sample contains some 73,000 clones, 82% of which appear only once. Material: peripheral blood. The receptors shown here come from a woman aged 55-75 years with acute or convalescent COVID-19.

The rearrangement uses TRBV6-1 and TRBJ1-5, with a possible D match to TRBD1 (5 bases). There are 13 residues in the CDR3. The V gene lost 2 bases and the J gene lost 7 bases, with 9 bases spanning the gap. The germline V gene has CDR1 MNHNS and CDR2 SASEGT. In DNA, the CDR3 is TGTGCCAGCAGTGAAATCACAGGACAGCCCCAGCATTTT. This codes for CASSEITGQPQHF.

This chain connects TRBV6-6 to TRBJ2-5; 8 bases agree with TRBD2. The CDR3 sequence is 15 residues long. J gave up 1 base and V 5 bases, and 6 bases lay outside the gene matches. Germline CDR1 reads MNHNY; CDR2 reads SVGAGI (reference sequence). The CDR3 loop reads CASSPSGGSQETQYF. CDR3 in DNA: TGTGCCAGCAGTCCGTCGGGGGGGAGCCAAGAGACCCAGTACTTC.

The chain has TRBV7-9 and TRBJ2-7; tentative D call: TRBD1 (6 bases). This CDR3 comprises 16 residues. CDR1 and CDR2 (germline): SEHNR, FQNEAQ (reference sequence). V lost 5 bases and J 0 bases, leaving 17 bases between the germline ends. The CDR3 sequence is CASSKDSGTRSYEQYF. DNA for the CDR3: TGTGCCAGCAGCAAAGATTCCGGGACACGCTCCTACGAGCAGTACTTC.

This clone is a singleton in its sample. This chain connects TRBV5-6 to TRBJ1-2; possibly TRBD1 for D (5 bases). V was trimmed by 2 bases and J by 4 bases, leaving 12 bases between them. The CDR3 sequence is 14 residues long. The germline CDR1 and CDR2 sequences are SGHDT and YYEEEE. CDR3 nucleotides: TGTGCCAGCAGCTTTCCCGGGGGGGGCTATGGCTACACCTTC. Translating gives CASSFPGGGYGYTF.

The chain recombines TRBV29-1 with TRBJ1-1; D remains unclear. CDR1 and CDR2 (germline): SQVTM, ANQGSEA. The CDR3 consists of 11 residues. Between the trimmed V and J ends, which lost 4 bases and 8 bases, there was a span of 11 bases. The CDR3 region is CSVGGRREAFF. DNA of the CDR3: TGCAGCGTTGGGGGTCGGAGGGAAGCTTTCTTT.

The chain uses TRBV6-5 and TRBJ2-5; 7 bases are a match to TRBD2. From germline, CDR1 is MNHEY and CDR2 SVGAGI. With 8 bases clipped from V and 4 bases from J, the junction kept 10 bases outside the gene matches. This CDR3 region has 14 residues. The CDR3 loop reads CASPNAGVRETQYF. CDR3 in DNA: TGTGCCAGCCCTAACGCGGGGGTGAGAGAGACCCAGTACTTC.

This chain connects TRBV4-1 to TRBJ2-7, with 7 bases aligning to TRBD1. Germline loops: CDR1 MGHRA, CDR2 YSYEKL. The CDR3 contains 17 residues. The V and J ends lost 0 bases and 1 base, in that order; junction bases with no gene match: 9. CDR3 DNA: TGCGCCAGCAGCCAAGACGTGACAGGGCCTAGGTCCTACGAGCAGTACTTC. This gives the protein CASSQDVTGPRSYEQYF.

This chain joins TRBV28 and TRBJ1-5; D is undetermined. The V end lost 4 bases, the J end lost 2 bases, and 15 bases lay between the germline ends. This CDR3 is 16 amino acids long. The germline CDR1 and CDR2 sequences are MDHEN and SYDVKM. CDR3 protein: CASSSGLGRGNQPQHF. For the CDR3, the DNA is TGTGCCAGCAGTTCGGGGTTGGGAAGGGGCAATCAGCCCCAGCATTTT.

The rearrangement links TRBV5-4 to TRBJ2-3; 8 nucleotides agree with TRBD2. The J segment lost 2 bases and the V segment lost 0 bases, leaving 2 bases of the junction unmatched. CDR3 length equals 15 residues. CDR1 and CDR2 (germline): SGHNT, YYREEE (reference sequence). As DNA, the CDR3 is TGTGCCAGCAGCTTGGGGACTAGCCTCACAGATACGCAGTATTTT. It encodes CASSLGTSLTDTQYF.

The chain is built from TRBV5-8 and TRBJ1-4; D unclear. The CDR3 has 17 residues. Between the trimmed V and J ends, which lost 0 bases and 7 bases, there was a span of 19 bases. CDR1 and CDR2 (germline): SGHTS, YDEGEE. The CDR3 loop reads CASSLAWTQSGTEKLFF. CDR3 DNA: TGTGCCAGCAGCTTGGCGTGGACGCAATCGGGAACTGAAAAACTGTTTTTT.

The rearrangement links TRBV3-1 (or the pseudogene TRBV3-2) to TRBJ2-5; 8 bases map to TRBD2. CDR3 length equals 16 residues. V gave up 1 base and J gave up 4 bases; unmatched junction bases: 8. The germline V gene has CDR1 LGHDT and CDR2 YNNKEL (reference sequence). The CDR3 region is CASSQVSGSVGETQYF. CDR3 DNA sequence: TGTGCCAGCAGCCAAGTCAGCGGGAGTGTGGGAGAGACCCAGTACTTC.

Of note for this clone: The sample has other DNA sequences that encode this CDR3 too. This rearrangement joins TRBV18 to TRBJ1-5; 8 nucleotides align to TRBD1. Trimming removed 4 bases from V and 1 base from J; junction bases left unmatched: 0. Germline V gene data show CDR1 as KGHSH and CDR2 as LQKENI. The CDR3 covers 14 residues. CDR3 bases: TGTGCCAGCTCACGGACAGGGAGCAATCAGCCCCAGCATTTT. Encoded protein: CASSRTGSNQPQHF.

The gene calls are TRBV10-2 and TRBJ2-2; D is possibly TRBD1 (5 bases). Per the germline V gene, CDR1 is WSHSY and CDR2 is SAAADI. Deletions cut 2 bases from V and 0 bases from J, with 10 bases between. This CDR3 has 16 residues. CDR3 sequence: CASSERYRSNTGELFF. As DNA, the CDR3 is TGCGCCAGCAGTGAGAGGTACAGGTCGAACACCGGGGAGCTGTTTTTT.

The V gene is TRBV2, the J gene TRBJ2-7, with a possible D match to TRBD2 (5 bases). Trimming shortened V by 6 bases and J by 5 bases, and 23 bases separated the two germline ends. The CDR3 is 16 amino acids. Germline V gene data show CDR1 as SNHLY and CDR2 as FYNNEI. The CDR3, as DNA: TGTGCCAGCAGGGGGAGAGCTGGACGGTGGAAGGACGAGCAGTACTTC. Translation gives CASRGRAGRWKDEQYF.

A single count supports this clone. The CDR3, as DNA: TGTGCCAGTAGTATGGGGACAGGGCGGTCGAATTCACCCCTCCACTTT. It codes for CASSMGTGRSNSPLHF. This chain links TRBV19 with TRBJ1-6; 9 nucleotides match TRBD1. The V gene end was trimmed by 3 bases and the J gene end by 7 bases; junction bases not matched to a gene: 7. CDR3 size: 16 residues. Germline assignment: CDR1 LNHDA and CDR2 SQIVND (reference sequence). The entire variable domain, with the rest obtained from reference TRBV19 and TRBJ1-6, is as follows: DGGITQSPKYLFRKEGQNVTLSCEQNLNHDAMYWYRQDPGQGLRLIYYSQIVNDFQKGDIAEGYSVSREKKESFPLTVTSAQKNPTAFYLCASSMGTGRSNSPLHFGNGTRLTVT.

The genes are TRBV9 and TRBJ2-2, with 10 bases aligning to TRBD2. J was trimmed by 9 bases and V by 7 bases; bases with no gene match: 9. The CDR3 is 14 amino acids. Germline V lookup: CDR1 SGDLS, CDR2 YYNGEE. The DNA for the CDR3 is TGTGCCAGCCAGACAGCGGGGGGGCCAAGGGAGCTGTTTTTT. Its translation: CASQTAGGPRELFF.

This rearrangement joins TRBV28 to TRBJ2-7; 7 bases agree with TRBD2. Looked up from germline, CDR1 is MDHEN and CDR2 is SYDVKM. V lost 3 bases to trimming and J lost 3 bases; unmatched junction nucleotides: 11. CDR3 size: 16 residues. CDR3 loop: CASSLGGGGGLYEQYF. The CDR3 DNA follows: TGTGCCAGCAGTTTGGGGGGGGGTGGTGGGCTCTACGAGCAGTACTTC.

The chain is built from TRBV30 and TRBJ2-5; TRBD2 aligns across 14 bases. The V segment lost 3 bases and the J segment 9 bases; nucleotides outside the gene matches: 15. Germline V gene lookup returns CDR1 GTSNPN and CDR2 SVGIG (reference sequence). The CDR3 totals 17 residues. The chain's CDR3 is CAWRGLAGAGGPGAQYF. CDR3 nucleotides: TGTGCCTGGAGGGGACTAGCGGGGGCCGGGGGCCCCGGGGCCCAGTACTTC. Full variable domain (missing parts from reference TRBV30 and TRBJ2-5): SQTIHQWPATLVQPVGSPLSLECTVEGTSNPNLYWYRQAAGRGLQLLFYSVGIGQISSEVPQNLSASRPQDRQFILSSKKLLLSDSGFYLCAWRGLAGAGGPGAQYFGPGTRLLVL.

The rearrangement joins TRBV5-4 to TRBJ2-3; TRBD1 agrees at 12 bases. From germline, CDR1 is SGHNT and CDR2 YYREEE (reference sequence). The V and J ends lost 0 bases and 11 bases, in that order; junction bases with no gene match: 13. The CDR3 is made up of 17 amino acids. CDR3 sequence reads: CASSLGGTGGHQRRQYF. In DNA, the CDR3 is TGTGCCAGCAGCTTGGGAGGGACAGGGGGCCATCAGAGGAGGCAGTATTTT. Full variable domain (missing parts from reference TRBV5-4 and TRBJ2-3): ETGVTQSPTHLIKTRGQQVTLRCSSQSGHNTVSWYQQALGQGPQFIFQYYREEENGRGNFPPRFSGLQFPNYSSELNVNALELDDSALYLCASSLGGTGGHQRRQYFGPGTRLTVL.

The J gene is TRBJ2-2, the V gene TRBV6-1, with D tentatively TRBD1 (6 bases). The CDR3 has 15 residues. Germline-derived CDR1 and CDR2 are MNHNS and SASEGT. Between the trimmed V and J ends, which lost 3 bases and 5 bases, there was a span of 13 bases. This CDR3 is CASSEGSGVTGELFF. The CDR3 DNA reads TGTGCCAGCAGTGAGGGGTCAGGGGTTACCGGGGAGCTGTTTTTT.

The chain employs TRBV19 and TRBJ2-3, with 9 nucleotides matching TRBD2. The CDR3 has 16 amino acids. The germline gives CDR1 LNHDA, CDR2 SQIVND (reference sequence). J lost 2 bases, V lost 9 bases, and 12 bases had no gene match. CDR3 region: CASVGRVAGDTDTQYF. The DNA of the CDR3 is TGTGCCAGCGTTGGCCGGGTAGCGGGGGACACAGATACGCAGTATTTT.

This rearrangement joins TRBV6-5 to TRBJ2-7; D not certain. Germline loops: CDR1 MNHEY, CDR2 SVGAGI. CDR3 size: 12 residues. V dropped 6 bases and J dropped 3 bases, with 9 bases sitting between them. DNA of the CDR3: TGTGCCAGCAGCGAGGTCGGCTACGAGCAGTACTTC. Protein product: CASSEVGYEQYF.

V is TRBV6-6 and J is TRBJ1-1; 8 bases match TRBD1. V lost 8 bases to trimming and J lost 4 bases; unmatched junction nucleotides: 3. Germline V CDR1 and CDR2: MNHNY, SVGAGI (reference sequence). The CDR3 is made up of 12 amino acids. The CDR3 is CASGTGGTEAFF. In DNA, the CDR3 is TGTGCCAGCGGAACAGGGGGCACTGAAGCTTTCTTT.

The table lists this clone with a few counts. This chain connects TRBV12-3 or TRBV12-4 to TRBJ2-2; D gene ambiguous. CDR3 size: 13 residues. V was pared by 5 bases and J by 2 bases, with 6 bases between. The CDR3 DNA follows: TGTGCCAGCAGTCCACACAACACCGGGGAGCTGTTTTTT. Translated, it gives CASSPHNTGELFF.

The CDR3 sequence is CASSLLSTNYGYTF. In nucleotides, the CDR3 is TGTGCCAGCAGCTTACTAAGTACCAACTATGGCTACACCTTC. This chain links TRBV7-9 with TRBJ1-2; D remains unclear. Germline V gives CDR1 SEHNR, CDR2 FQNEAQ (reference sequence). The CDR3 is made up of 14 amino acids. V lost 2 bases to trimming and J lost 2 bases, with 9 bases between them.

CDR3 amino acids: CASSKGTGGNYGYTF. For the CDR3, the DNA is TGTGCCAGCAGCAAAGGGACAGGGGGCAACTATGGCTACACCTTC. The V and J genes are TRBV21-1 and TRBJ1-2; TRBD1, the table's D call, lacks a check against the DNA. TRBV21-1 is marked as a pseudogene. The CDR3 totals 15 residues.

The gene calls are TRBV3-1 (or the pseudogene TRBV3-2) and TRBJ2-3, with D uncertain. From germline, CDR1 is LGHDT and CDR2 YNNKEL (reference sequence). CDR3 size: 13 residues. Trimming removed 2 bases at V and 8 bases at J, with 11 bases between. CDR3 bases: TGTGCCAGCAGCCAATCCCGACCGGGTACGCAGTATTTT. Its translation is CASSQSRPGTQYF.

V is TRBV19 and J is TRBJ1-3, with TRBD1 as a possible D gene (6 bases). Germline CDR1 reads LNHDA; CDR2 reads SQIVND (reference sequence). Trimming left V 4 bases short and J 5 bases short, with 9 bases between. This CDR3 comprises 13 residues. CDR3 amino acids: CASSTDRRNTIYF. The CDR3 DNA reads as TGTGCCAGTAGTACGGACAGAAGAAACACCATATATTTT.

This CDR3 is CASRRTSGAHGDTQYF. CDR3 DNA sequence: TGTGCCAGCAGAAGGACTAGCGGGGCTCACGGGGATACGCAGTATTTT. The chain has TRBV7-2 and TRBJ2-3; the match to TRBD2 covers 12 bases. This CDR3 region has 16 residues. V gave up 6 bases and J gave up 6 bases; unmatched junction bases: 10. CDR1 SGHTA and CDR2 FQGNSA come from the germline V gene.

CDR3 sequence: CATSRVSGREGGYTF. In DNA, the CDR3 is TGTGCCACCAGCAGAGTGAGTGGCAGGGAAGGGGGCTACACCTTC. The chain carries TRBV15 and TRBJ1-2, with D possibly matching TRBD1 (5 bases). This CDR3 is built from 15 residues. The germline V and J ends were trimmed by 1 base and 8 bases, with 17 bases remaining between them. The V gene's germline CDR1 is LNHNV and CDR2 YYDKDF (reference sequence).